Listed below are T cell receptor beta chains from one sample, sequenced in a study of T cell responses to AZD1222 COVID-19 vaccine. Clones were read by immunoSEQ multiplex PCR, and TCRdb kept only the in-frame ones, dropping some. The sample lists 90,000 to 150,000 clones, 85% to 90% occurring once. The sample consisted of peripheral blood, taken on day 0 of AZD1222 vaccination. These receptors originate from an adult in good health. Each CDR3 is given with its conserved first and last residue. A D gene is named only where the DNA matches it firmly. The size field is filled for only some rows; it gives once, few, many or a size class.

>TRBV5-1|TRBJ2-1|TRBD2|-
CASRVGTSYYNEQFF
TGCGCCAGCAGGGTCGGGACTAGCTACTACAATGAGCAGTTCTTC
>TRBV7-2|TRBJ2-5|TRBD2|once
CASSLGGRARDTQYF
TGTGCCAGCAGCTTAGGGGGGAGGGCCAGGGACACCCAGTACTTC
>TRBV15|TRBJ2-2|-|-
CATSLGHYTGELFF
TGTGCCACCAGTTTAGGACATTACACCGGGGAGCTGTTTTTT
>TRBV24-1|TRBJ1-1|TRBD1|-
CATSDRDRKSNTEAFF
TGTGCCACCAGTGACCGGGACAGAAAATCGAACACTGAAGCTTTCTTT
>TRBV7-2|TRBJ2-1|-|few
CASSQPTNNEQFF
TGTGCCAGCAGTCAACCCACGAACAATGAGCAGTTCTTC
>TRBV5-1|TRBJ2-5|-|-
CASSSSRGSETQYF
TGCGCCAGCAGCTCCTCCAGGGGCAGTGAGACCCAGTACTTC
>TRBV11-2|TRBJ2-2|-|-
CASSPVGGNTGELFF
TGTGCCAGCAGCCCAGTGGGGGGAAACACCGGGGAGCTGTTTTTT
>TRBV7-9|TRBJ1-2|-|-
CASSLGQLERYTF
TGTGCCAGCAGCTTAGGTCAGCTTGAGCGCTACACCTTC
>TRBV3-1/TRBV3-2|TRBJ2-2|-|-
CASSPGQYVGELFF
TGTGCCAGCAGCCCCGGACAGTACGTAGGGGAGCTGTTTTTT
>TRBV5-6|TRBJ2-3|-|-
CASSSADTQYF
TGTGCCAGCAGCTCAGCAGATACGCAGTATTTT
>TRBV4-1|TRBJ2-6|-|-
CASSPRGSGANVLTF
TGCGCCAGCAGCCCCAGGGGCAGTGGGGCCAACGTCCTGACTTTC
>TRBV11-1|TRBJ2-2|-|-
CASSFKRQVVGELFF
TGTGCCAGCAGCTTCAAGCGACAGGTTGTCGGGGAGCTGTTTTTT
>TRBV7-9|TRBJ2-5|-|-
CASSLGLVSETQYF
TGTGCCAGCAGCTTAGGCCTAGTGAGCGAGACCCAGTACTTC
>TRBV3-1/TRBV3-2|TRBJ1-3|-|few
CASSQARSGNTIYF
TGTGCCAGCAGCCAAGCCAGATCCGGAAACACCATATATTTT
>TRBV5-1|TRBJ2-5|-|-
CASSLLDPETQYF
TGCGCCAGCAGTCTATTAGATCCAGAGACCCAGTACTTC